What follows are 15 T cell receptor beta chains derived from one specimen sequenced in a study of cytomegalovirus exposure and HLA in healthy donors. PCR amplification relied on 60 Vbeta primers (plus 13 Jbeta primers). Assay used: immunoSEQ multiplex PCR; TCRdb lists only in-frame clones, some missing. The table records more than 130,000 clones, roughly 75% of them present only once. Sequencing used PBMCs. The receptors originated from a man younger than 45 in good health and CMV-seronegative.

The V and J genes are TRBV7-9 and TRBJ2-3; D might be TRBD1 (5 bases). The CDR3 extends over 15 amino acids. Trimming left V 10 bases short and J 3 bases short, with 20 bases between. Germline V CDR1 and CDR2: SEHNR, FQNEAQ (reference sequence). CDR3 residues: CATPVGRFQTDTQYF. Here the CDR3 DNA reads TGTGCCACCCCTGTGGGGCGGTTTCAGACAGATACGCAGTATTTT.

This chain joins TRBV6-6 and TRBJ1-2; TRBD1 might be the D (5 bases). V dropped 10 bases and J dropped 4 bases, with 19 bases sitting between them. Germline-derived CDR1 and CDR2 are MNHNY and SVGAGI (reference sequence). The CDR3 loop spans 14 amino acids. The CDR3 loop is CATSGGGQPYGYTF. As DNA, the CDR3 is TGTGCCACCTCGGGGGGGGGTCAACCCTATGGCTACACCTTC.

V and J are TRBV10-3 and TRBJ1-5; D is uncertain. The CDR3 is 15 residues long. The germline V and J ends were trimmed by 8 bases and 0 bases, with 14 bases remaining between them. The germline V gene has CDR1 ENHRY and CDR2 SYGVKD. CDR3 in amino acids: CAIPETAFSNQPQHF. CDR3 nucleotides: TGTGCCATCCCTGAAACAGCCTTTAGCAATCAGCCCCAGCATTTT.

The chain combines TRBV10-3 with TRBJ2-3, with 7 bases identical to TRBD1. CDR3 length: 13 residues. Trimming at V came to 8 bases and at J to 2 bases, leaving 4 bases not matched to a gene. Germline V gives CDR1 ENHRY, CDR2 SYGVKD. The CDR3 protein is CAIVDRSTDTQYF. CDR3 nucleotide sequence: TGTGCCATCGTGGACAGGTCCACAGATACGCAGTATTTT.

The chain uses TRBV6-5 and TRBJ1-5; D possibly corresponds to TRBD1 (6 bases). The CDR3 sequence is 13 residues long. The germline V gene encodes CDR1 MNHEY and CDR2 SVGAGI. The germline V and J ends were trimmed by 4 bases and 4 bases, with 8 bases remaining between them. The CDR3: CASSLQGNQPQHF. CDR3 nucleotides: TGTGCCAGCAGTTTACAGGGAAATCAGCCCCAGCATTTT.

The CDR3 region has the DNA TGTGCCAGCAGTACCCGGCGGGGTGGGAACTATGGCTACACCTTC. It is translated as CASSTRRGGNYGYTF. V is TRBV6-5 and J is TRBJ1-2; D gene unclear. The CDR3 loop spans 15 amino acids. From germline, CDR1 is MNHEY and CDR2 SVGAGI. Trimming cost V 5 bases and J 2 bases, with 15 bases left between them.

The V call is TRBV6-5, the J call TRBJ1-6; 7 bases line up with TRBD1. This CDR3 region has 14 residues. Germline V gives CDR1 MNHEY, CDR2 SVGAGI. V was pared by 3 bases and J by 12 bases, with 8 bases of the junction left unmatched. The CDR3 nucleotides are TGTGCCAGCAGTTATAGGACAGGTCATCAACCCCTCCACTTT. Protein: CASSYRTGHQPLHF.

The V and J genes are TRBV9 and TRBJ2-3, with 7 positions matching TRBD2. Trimming removed 4 bases from V and 0 bases from J; junction bases left unmatched: 8. This CDR3 contains 16 residues. Germline CDR1 SGDLS, CDR2 YYNGEE. CDR3 DNA sequence: TGTGCCAGCAGCTTGAGGGAGGGACTTAGCACAGATACGCAGTATTTT. Protein sequence: CASSLREGLSTDTQYF.

The chain carries TRBV28 and TRBJ1-1; D is unresolved. The CDR3 length is 13 residues. CDR1 is MDHEN and CDR2 is SYDVKM in the germline V gene. Trimming took 7 bases from V and 12 from J, leaving 21 bases between them. The CDR3 loop is CASNPGEFRVSFF. The DNA of the CDR3 is TGTGCCAGCAACCCCGGGGAGTTCCGGGTTTCTTTCTTT.

The chain combines TRBV19 with TRBJ2-7; a weak D match, TRBD1 (6 bases). V gave up 3 bases and J gave up 2 bases, with 11 bases separating them. The CDR3 is made up of 14 amino acids. Germline CDR1 LNHDA, CDR2 SQIVND (reference sequence). The CDR3 sequence is CASSILGQAYEQYF. The CDR3 DNA sequence: TGTGCCAGTAGTATTTTGGGACAAGCCTACGAGCAGTACTTC.

V usage is TRBV15 and J usage is TRBJ2-7; the match to TRBD1 covers 9 bases. V lost 0 bases to trimming and J lost 2 bases; unmatched junction nucleotides: 5. Germline CDR1 and CDR2: LNHNV and YYDKDF (reference sequence). The CDR3 length is 16 residues. The chain's CDR3 is CATSRDRDRATYEQYF. DNA of the CDR3: TGTGCCACCAGCAGAGACCGGGACAGGGCGACCTACGAGCAGTACTTC.

The V and J genes are TRBV5-6 and TRBJ2-2; maybe TRBD2 (5 bases). The CDR3 length is 16 residues. V lost 2 bases, J lost 0 bases, and 11 bases lay in between. The germline V gene has CDR1 SGHDT and CDR2 YYEEEE. CDR3 sequence reads: CASSFGGFANTGELFF. Written as DNA, the CDR3 is TGTGCCAGCAGCTTCGGCGGGTTCGCGAACACCGGGGAGCTGTTTTTT.

This chain links TRBV5-1 with TRBJ1-5; a weak D match, TRBD1 (5 bases). This CDR3 is built from 13 residues. Between the trimmed V and J ends, which lost 1 base and 8 bases, there was a span of 10 bases. The germline gives CDR1 SGHRS, CDR2 YFSETQ. The CDR3 spells CASSLTGPEPQHF. The CDR3 DNA reads TGCGCCAGCAGCTTGACAGGCCCTGAGCCCCAGCATTTT.

The rearrangement joins TRBV6-1 to TRBJ1-3; D remains ambiguous. The V gene's germline CDR1 is MNHNS and CDR2 SASEGT. The CDR3 is made up of 18 amino acids. Trimming shortened V by 4 bases and J by 3 bases, and 22 bases separated the two germline ends. This chain's CDR3 is CASSGRTSTFRVGNTIYF. CDR3 nucleotides: TGTGCCAGCAGTGGTCGGACTTCCACTTTTAGAGTTGGAAACACCATATATTTT.

The V and J genes are TRBV25-1 and TRBJ2-2, with D unresolved. From germline, CDR1 is MGHDK and CDR2 SYGVNS. CDR3 length: 16 amino acids. Trimming shortened V by 5 bases and J by 4 bases, and 17 bases separated the two germline ends. Here the CDR3 DNA reads TGTGCCAGCAGTTCCAGCGAAAACCGGGTCACCGGGGAGCTGTTTTTT. As protein: CASSSSENRVTGELFF.